The following is a T cell receptor beta chain sequence with its context. Antigen specificity is unknown. This sample stems from a study of OX40 agonist ivuxolimab in advanced cancers. On the study more broadly: Dose-escalation patients' cancers were hepatocellular carcinoma, melanoma, renal cell or head and neck cancer. Three individuals attained partial responses, comprising one hepatocellular carcinoma case and two cutaneous melanoma cases. Study-wide results and limits: Both blood CD4+ and CD8+ T cells showed clonal growth by week 6 at 0.1 to 3.0 mg/kg.

The assay was immunoSEQ multiplex PCR, and TCRdb's table has in-frame clones only and misses some. Among fewer than 65,000 clones listed, 80% to 90% were seen once. V gave up 4 bases and J gave up 1 base; unmatched junction bases: 2. Germline V gene lookup returns CDR1 SGHRS and CDR2 YFSETQ. The CDR3 is 14 residues long. This sample comprised CD4+ or CD8+ T cells sorted from blood, obtained in a trial of the OX40 agonist ivuxolimab. V is TRBV5-1 and J is TRBJ2-7, with 10 bases aligning to TRBD2. The source is an adult with an advanced solid tumor such as melanoma, head and neck, liver or kidney cancer. As DNA, the CDR3 is TGCGCCAGCAGCGGTAGCGGGGGGTCCTACGAGCAGTACTTC. Protein product: CASSGSGGSYEQYF. Supplemented by reference TRBV5-1 and TRBJ2-7, the full variable domain reads KAGVTQTPRYLIKTRGQQVTLSCSPISGHRSVSWYQQTPGQGLQFLFEYFSETQRNKGNFPGRFSGRQFSNSRSEMNVSTLELGDSALYLCASSGSGGSYEQYFGPGTRLTVT.